This TCR beta chain was recovered during a study of monozygotic twins with inflammatory bowel disease (dated by TCRdb to between 2018 and 2021). As for the study more broadly: The full study comprised 28 monozygotic twin pairs: nine German pairs (four IBD-concordant, five IBD-discordant) and 19 IBD-discordant Danish pairs. Each individual had, on average, about 151 000 unique TCRalpha sequences and 181 000 unique TCRbeta sequences available for analysis. Within discordant pairs, disease-associated traits were sought mainly by comparing IBD patients with their genetically identical healthy co-twins.

Library creation used 5' RACE. Preparation of each TCR library used roughly 3.5 ug of total RNA. cDNA was synthesized with SMARTScribe reverse transcriptase in eight separate reactions per sample. Unique molecular identifiers containing a 6-nucleotide sample barcode were introduced through template switching during cDNA synthesis. TCRalpha and TCRbeta cDNA was amplified in two nested PCRs of 16 and 9 cycles, and bead purification was carried out after each PCR. Before amplification, the cDNA was treated with uracil DNA-glycosylase and purified using the QIAquick PCR purification kit. The second PCR added Illumina TruSeq-compatible adapters along with sample-specific barcodes. Library quality and concentration were assessed using TapeStation and Qubit, and about 5 ng of each library was pooled. The pooled libraries were sequenced with 2 x 100 bp reads and custom sequencing primers on an Illumina HiSeq2500 single-index Rapid Run. The paper's processing steps were these. PCR and sequencing errors were corrected by UMI-based consensus assembly using MiGEC version 1.2.6. MiXCR version 2.1.1 handled V(D)J alignment, clonotype assembly and CDR3 extraction. To normalise gene usage, clonotype sharing and MAIT/NKT TCR abundance, the top 1000, 10 000 and 20 000 clonotypes in each sample were analysed. Diversity was computed as the inverse Simpson index with the vegan R package after downsampling to 27 000 UMIs. Paired Mann-Whitney U tests were applied to discordant twin pairs, with Benjamini-Hochberg correction for multiple testing. TCRdb reprocessed the reads, so every CDR3 protein sequence counts as one entry and DNA is not shown. The V and J calls, along with clone size, are taken from TCRdb and not from the paper's own processing. This sample's listing comprises 400,000 to 500,000 distinct CDR3 sequences. The ten top clones hold around 2.4% of the sample.

Findings and caveats that apply to the study as a whole: Repertoire similarity did not differ between concordant and discordant twins, which could be due to limited statistical power. Differing immunosuppressive treatments among patients may have added background noise and inter-individual variability to the repertoires. Compared with healthy twins, IBD patients had fewer clonotypes in common with other individuals, a difference most pronounced in patients showing signs of disease activity. No single strong signal or clonotype linked to IBD turned up in the results, so the idea that one exists was not supported. The analysis was unable to tell apart different T cell subtypes. IBD patients had lower TCRbeta repertoire diversity, measured by the inverse Simpson index, than their healthy co-twins.

The CDR3 measures 15 amino acids from cysteine to phenylalanine. This entry has no DNA. CDR1 LGHDT and CDR2 YNNKEL are derived from the germline V gene (reference sequence). Comment on this clonotype: No cognate antigen has been identified for it.

From each donor, a roughly 2.5 ml peripheral blood sample was drawn into PAXgene tubes and stored at -80 degrees C. Without T cell sorting, total RNA was isolated from whole blood using the PAXgene blood miRNA kit on an automated QIAcube. Deep TCRalpha and TCRbeta repertoire profiling with unique molecular barcoding was performed on peripheral blood of monozygotic twin pairs concordant or discordant for inflammatory bowel disease. For every twin pair, smoking habits were documented, and each individual was categorised as a current, former or never smoker. The clonotype comes from a human donor with ulcerative colitis or Crohn's disease, or a healthy co-twin of an affected twin (not recorded which). The specimen sequenced was blood. The chain is encoded by TRBV3-1 joined to TRBJ1-2; with no DNA, the TCRdb D assignment of TRBD1 cannot be verified. The CDR3 region reads CASRKGQEPSYGYTF. The CDR3, completed at both ends by the reference TRBV3-1 and TRBJ1-2 genes, gives the full variable domain DTAVSQTPKYLVTQMGNDKSIKCEQNLGHDTMYWYKQDSKKFLKIMFSYNNKELIINETVPNRFSPKSPDKAHLNLHINSLELGDSAVYFCASRKGQEPSYGYTFGSGTRLTVV.